This entry lists 17 T cell receptor beta chains sequenced from one sample in a study of post-analysis software for immune sequencing data. Study-wide results and caveats: TRBV5-6, TRBV5-1 and TRBV20-1 belonged to a set of roughly 5 TRBV segments that were more frequent in patients than controls.

These receptors lack a known antigen. Carried by the TCR beta cDNA libraries were unique molecular identifiers. TCRdb re-called the PCR reads with MiXCR, one entry per CDR3 protein. This table has around 770,000 distinct CDR3 sequences, just over 45% appearing once. Sequencing used blood. These receptors were obtained from a girl aged 5-17 years with multiple sclerosis.

The CDR3 is CASSSGFSGHLGEQYF. The CDR3 nucleotides are TGTGCCAGCAGCTCAGGCTTTTCCGGGCACCTGGGCGAGCAGTACTTC. The chain combines TRBV7-9 with TRBJ2-5; D is unresolved. TRBJ2-7 matches the DNA end more closely, so the J call is doubtful. Germline-derived CDR1 and CDR2 are SEHNR and FQNEAQ (reference sequence). The CDR3 is 16 residues long.

This sequence joins TRBV4-3 and TRBJ2-1, with D maybe TRBD2 (5 bases). The germline V gene encodes CDR1 LGHNA and CDR2 YSLEER. This CDR3 contains 18 residues. V lost 4 bases and J lost 4, with 23 bases in between. Here the CDR3 DNA reads TGCGCCAGCAGCCCCATGAAGGCCTTTGGCCGGGGTTACAATGAGCAGTTCTTC. Translated, it gives CASSPMKAFGRGYNEQFF.

This clonotype was counted between two and nine times. This chain joins TRBV7-3 and TRBJ1-1; D unclear. V dropped 5 bases and J dropped 10 bases, with 17 bases sitting between them. Per germline, CDR1 SGHTA and CDR2 FQGTGA. This CDR3 contains 13 residues. CDR3 DNA: TGTGCCAGCAGCAGAAGTCGGTCCGAGTTAGCTTTCTTT. Its protein is CASSRSRSELAFF.

This chain uses TRBV6-5 with TRBJ2-7; D possibly corresponds to TRBD1 (5 bases). CDR1 is MNHEY and CDR2 is SVGAGI in the germline V gene. This CDR3 is built from 15 residues. V was pared by 0 bases and J by 5 bases, with 14 bases between. Written as DNA, the CDR3 is TGTGCCAGCAGTTACTCGGGCCTCGCAGGGAACGAGCAGTACTTC. Translating it yields CASSYSGLAGNEQYF.

There are a few counts of this clonotype. This sequence joins TRBV12-3 or TRBV12-4 and TRBJ2-7; 9 bases agree with TRBD1. Unmatched junction bases numbered 7, after V lost 7 bases and J lost 3 bases. The CDR3 has 14 amino acids. CDR3 in DNA: TGTGCCAGCACCATCCGGGACAGGGACTACGAGCAGTACTTC. As protein: CASTIRDRDYEQYF.

The J gene is TRBJ1-6, the V gene TRBV28, with D perhaps matching TRBD1 (6 bases). From germline, CDR1 is MDHEN and CDR2 SYDVKM. Trimming took 1 base from V and 10 from J, leaving 14 bases between them. The CDR3 covers 15 residues. The CDR3 region is CASSLLSGGRSPLHF. Written as DNA, the CDR3 is TGTGCCAGCAGTTTATTAAGCGGGGGCAGGTCACCCCTCCACTTT.

The V and J genes are TRBV20-1 and TRBJ2-1, with D perhaps TRBD1 or TRBD2 (5 bases each). Trimming stripped 3 bases from V and 3 bases from J, with 15 bases between. The germline gives CDR1 DFQATT, CDR2 SNEGSKA (reference sequence). The CDR3 has 15 amino acids. The CDR3 coding sequence is TGCAGTGCTAGCCCGGGACCGGCCTACTACAATGAGCAGTTCTTC. Residues: CSASPGPAYYNEQFF.

In its sample, this clonotype was seen a few times. The V call is TRBV12-3 or TRBV12-4, the J call TRBJ2-4; 10 bases are a match to TRBD2. The J call may be wrong; the DNA end is better matched by TRBJ2-7. This CDR3 spans 16 amino acids. CDR3 loop: CASSSSSGSGSYEQYF. The DNA of the CDR3 is TGTGCCAGCAGCTCCTCTAGCGGGAGTGGGAGCTACGAGCAGTACTTC.

The chain couples TRBV18 to TRBJ2-6; unclear D gene. V was clipped by 4 bases and J by 0 bases, with 13 bases between them. The CDR3 length is 17 residues. Germline V gives CDR1 KGHSH, CDR2 LQKENI. The CDR3 sequence is CASSRVLAISGANVLTF. As DNA, the CDR3 is TGTGCCAGCTCACGCGTCCTGGCGATCTCTGGGGCCAACGTCCTGACTTTC. Looking up the rest from reference TRBV18 and TRBJ2-6 gives the full variable domain: NAGVMQNPRHLVRRRGQEARLRCSPMKGHSHVYWYRQLPEEGLKFMVYLQKENIIDESGMPKERFSAEFPKEGPSILRIQQVVRGDSAAYFCASSRVLAISGANVLTFGAGSRLTVL.

The sample holds a few counts of this clonotype. The chain joins TRBV29-1 to TRBJ2-3; D could derive from TRBD1 or TRBD2 (5 bases each). Trimming stripped 7 bases from V and 0 bases from J, with 11 bases between. CDR1 and CDR2 (germline): SQVTM, ANQGSEA. The CDR3 contains 13 residues. CDR3 sequence reads: CSAGPSSTDTQYF. The DNA for the CDR3 is TGCAGCGCGGGACCGTCTAGCACAGATACGCAGTATTTT.

Of note for this clonotype: One junction end disagrees with the germline gene, perhaps due to a read error. The chain employs TRBV7-9 and TRBJ2-3, with a weak D call TRBD2 (6 bases). Germline lookup yields CDR1 SEHNR and CDR2 FQNEAQ (reference sequence). This CDR3 region has 12 residues. CDR3 coding DNA: TGTGCCAGCAGCTTAGCGGGAGGTACGCGGTATTTT. Encoded protein: CASSLAGGTRYF.

V gene TRBV6-5 combines with J gene TRBJ1-2; 8 bases are shared with TRBD1. This CDR3 region has 16 residues. V shed 4 bases and J 4 bases; nucleotides not matched to a gene: 11. Germline lookup yields CDR1 MNHEY and CDR2 SVGAGI. The CDR3 nucleotides read TGTGCCAGCAGTTCCTATTCAGGGGGCCCGCTCTATGGCTACACCTTC. Protein sequence: CASSSYSGGPLYGYTF.

The chain links TRBV7-2 to TRBJ2-1, with TRBD1 identical over 7 bases. J lost 9 bases, V lost 5 bases, and 10 bases had no gene match. Looked up from germline, CDR1 is SGHTA and CDR2 is FQGNSA. The CDR3 contains 14 residues. Written as DNA, the CDR3 is TGTGCCAGCAGCCTAAAAGGACAGGACGTTGAGCAGTTCTTC. As protein: CASSLKGQDVEQFF.

The chain recombines TRBV6-5 with TRBJ2-7, with D possibly matching TRBD2 (6 bases). In germline, CDR1 is MNHEY, CDR2 SVGAGI. The CDR3 runs 14 residues. Trimming removed 5 bases from V and 0 bases from J, with 11 bases in between. The CDR3 loop is CASSPSASSYEQYF. For the CDR3, the DNA is TGTGCCAGCAGTCCTAGCGCAAGCTCCTACGAGCAGTACTTC.

This clonotype has just a few counts. V is TRBV11-2 and J is TRBJ2-5, with 11 bases lining up with TRBD2. This CDR3 is built from 16 residues. From germline, CDR1 is SGHAT and CDR2 FQNNGV. The ends lost 5 bases at V and 1 base at J; junction bases unmatched: 6. CDR3: CASSRGTSGSQETQYF. As DNA, the CDR3 is TGTGCCAGCAGCCGCGGCACTAGCGGGAGCCAAGAGACCCAGTACTTC. Full variable domain (missing parts from reference TRBV11-2 and TRBJ2-5): EAGVAQSPRYKIIEKRQSVAFWCNPISGHATLYWYQQILGQGPKLLIQFQNNGVVDDSQLPKDRFSAERLKGVDSTLKIQPAKLEDSAVYLCASSRGTSGSQETQYFGPGTRLLVL.

This rearrangement joins TRBV28 to TRBJ2-1; D is possibly TRBD1 or TRBD2 (6 bases each). CDR1 and CDR2 (germline): MDHEN, SYDVKM. Trimming stripped 5 bases from V and 13 bases from J, with 21 bases between. This CDR3 has 14 residues. The CDR3, as DNA: TGTGCCAGCAGTCTCGGGGGCGGGCGTTCAGTCCAGTTCTTC. Protein: CASSLGGGRSVQFF.

V and J are TRBV7-8 and TRBJ2-7; D possibly uses TRBD1 or TRBD2 (6 bases each). Trimming took off 4 bases at V and 5 bases at J, with 18 bases between the two ends. Germline CDR1 and CDR2: SGHVS and FQNEAQ. The CDR3 loop spans 15 amino acids. The CDR3 DNA follows: TGTGCCAGCAGCTCCTTAGGGGGGAGGTCCAACGAGCAGTACTTC. Protein: CASSSLGGRSNEQYF.